One and the same sample provided the 19 T cell receptor beta chains below, sequenced in a study of OX40 agonist ivuxolimab in advanced cancers. TCRdb's table, derived via immunoSEQ multiplex PCR, lists solely in-frame clones and lacks some. In the table there are 65,000 to 75,000 clones, 89% of which are singletons. Material: CD4+ or CD8+ T cells sorted from blood, obtained in a trial of the OX40 agonist ivuxolimab. The source is an adult with an advanced solid tumor such as melanoma, head and neck, liver or kidney cancer.

The chain has TRBV5-4 and TRBJ1-1; the match to TRBD1 covers 8 bases. The germline V gene has CDR1 SGHNT and CDR2 YYREEE (reference sequence). The junction had 20 bases not matched to a gene; V was cut back by 4 bases and J by 3 bases. The length of the CDR3 is 19 residues. The CDR3 DNA reads as TGTGCCAGCAGCAAAGGACAGGGTTTGGCGAAAATTGGGGACACTGAAGCTTTCTTT. Its protein product is CASSKGQGLAKIGDTEAFF.

V gene TRBV2 combines with J gene TRBJ1-4; D unclear. This CDR3 comprises 13 residues. Trimming removed 3 bases from V and 10 bases from J, with 12 bases in between. In germline, CDR1 is SNHLY, CDR2 FYNNEI. CDR3 protein: CASSDLGIGKLFF. In DNA form, the CDR3 reads TGTGCCAGCAGTGACTTGGGGATTGGAAAACTGTTTTTT.

The V call is TRBV10-3, the J call TRBJ1-4; D is unclear. This CDR3 has 16 amino acids. V dropped 4 bases and J dropped 2 bases, with 14 bases sitting between them. Germline CDR1 ENHRY, CDR2 SYGVKD. The CDR3 DNA sequence: TGTGCCATCAGTGCTCAGGACTTGAGGACTAATGAAAAACTGTTTTTT. Protein sequence: CAISAQDLRTNEKLFF.

The rearrangement uses TRBV5-1 and TRBJ2-5, with TRBD1 identical over 11 bases. Trimming cost V 3 bases and J 0 bases; bases outside gene matches: 1. The CDR3 is 15 amino acids. Germline CDR1 SGHRS, CDR2 YFSETQ. The CDR3 bases are TGCGCCAGCAGCTCGGGACAGGGGGACCAAGAGACCCAGTACTTC. Translation gives CASSSGQGDQETQYF.

This sequence joins TRBV7-3 and TRBJ2-5; 10 positions agree with TRBD2. J was trimmed by 5 bases and V by 2 bases; bases with no gene match: 2. This CDR3 is 14 amino acids long. The germline gives CDR1 SGHTA, CDR2 FQGTGA. CDR3 protein: CASSLSSGSETQYF. Here the CDR3 DNA reads TGTGCCAGCAGCTTATCTAGCGGGAGCGAGACCCAGTACTTC.

In DNA form, the CDR3 reads TGCGCCAGCAGCGCCGGATCTAGCGATGAGCAGTTCTTC. The encoded protein is CASSAGSSDEQFF. The chain joins TRBV5-1 to TRBJ2-1, with a possible D match to TRBD2 (6 bases). Germline CDR1 reads SGHRS; CDR2 reads YFSETQ. With 4 bases removed from V and 8 bases from J, the gap between germline ends came to 13 bases. The CDR3 runs 13 residues.

The gene calls are TRBV13 and TRBJ2-7, with 7 bases matching TRBD1. Germline-derived CDR1 and CDR2 are PRHDT and FYEKMQ (reference sequence). V gave up 4 bases and J gave up 2 bases; unmatched junction bases: 5. CDR3 length: 14 amino acids. This CDR3 is CASSYRQGPYEQYF. DNA of the CDR3: TGTGCCAGCAGCTATCGACAGGGACCCTACGAGCAGTACTTC. Full variable domain (missing parts from reference TRBV13 and TRBJ2-7): AAGVIQSPRHLIKEKRETATLKCYPIPRHDTVYWYQQGPGQDPQFLISFYEKMQSDKGSIPDRFSAQQFSDYHSELNMSSLELGDSALYFCASSYRQGPYEQYFGPGTRLTVT.

The CDR3 bases are TGTGCGACCCGGGACAGGGCCCCGGGGGGGGAGCTGTTTTTT. Amino acid sequence: CATRDRAPGGELFF. V is TRBV28 and J is TRBJ2-2; 9 positions match TRBD1. Germline V gene sequence: CDR1 MDHEN, CDR2 SYDVKM. The CDR3 spans 14 residues.

The DNA for the CDR3 is TGTGCCAGCAGCGATCGACAGGGCACAGATACGCAGTATTTT. As protein: CASSDRQGTDTQYF. This chain links TRBV11-3 with TRBJ2-3, with a weak D call TRBD1 (6 bases). Germline lookup yields CDR1 SGHNT and CDR2 YENEEA. The CDR3 is 14 amino acids. V lost 5 bases and J lost 1, with 10 bases in between.

The chain employs TRBV6-5 and TRBJ2-5, with 7 bases matching TRBD2. V shed 7 bases, J shed 5 bases, and the junction held 7 bases outside the gene matches. The CDR3 runs 13 residues. Germline CDR1 is MNHEY and CDR2 is SVGAGI. The CDR3 sequence is CASNQAGEETQYF. DNA of the CDR3: TGTGCCAGCAACCAGGCGGGAGAGGAGACCCAGTACTTC.

V gene TRBV30 combines with J gene TRBJ2-3; TRBD2 matches 10 bases. Per germline, CDR1 GTSNPN and CDR2 SVGIG (reference sequence). CDR3 size: 15 residues. The junction had 8 bases not matched to a gene; V was cut back by 5 bases and J by 3 bases. CDR3 nucleotides: TGTGCCTGGGGCCTAGCGGGAGATGGGACAGATACGCAGTATTTT. It translates to CAWGLAGDGTDTQYF. The complete variable domain, with remaining parts taken from reference TRBV30 and TRBJ2-3, reads SQTIHQWPATLVQPVGSPLSLECTVEGTSNPNLYWYRQAAGRGLQLLFYSVGIGQISSEVPQNLSASRPQDRQFILSSKKLLLSDSGFYLCAWGLAGDGTDTQYFGPGTRLTVL.

The rearrangement uses TRBV7-2 and TRBJ2-1; maybe TRBD2 (6 bases). With 5 bases removed from V and 0 bases from J, the gap between germline ends came to 14 bases. Per the germline V gene, CDR1 is SGHTA and CDR2 is FQGNSA. The CDR3 sequence is 16 residues long. CDR3 region: CASSPVGGSSYNEQFF. The CDR3 DNA reads TGTGCCAGCAGCCCGGTGGGGGGTAGCTCCTACAATGAGCAGTTCTTC.

This clone showed up just once. The V and J genes are TRBV7-9 and TRBJ1-5; TRBD1 might be the D (5 bases). V lost 5 bases and J lost 5, with 10 bases in between. CDR1 and CDR2 (germline): SEHNR, FQNEAQ (reference sequence). The CDR3 extends over 13 amino acids. CDR3 in amino acids: CASSPQGDQPQHF. For the CDR3, the DNA is TGTGCCAGCAGCCCCCAGGGTGATCAGCCCCAGCATTTT.

The gene calls are TRBV4-3 and TRBJ2-7, with TRBD2 identical over 10 bases. The J segment lost 1 base and the V segment lost 0 bases, leaving 0 bases of the junction unmatched. The CDR3 covers 15 residues. Per the germline V gene, CDR1 is LGHNA and CDR2 is YSLEER. The CDR3 is CASSQDSGGSYEQYF. Written as DNA, the CDR3 is TGCGCCAGCAGCCAAGATAGCGGGGGGTCCTACGAGCAGTACTTC.

This clone appeared once. This chain uses TRBV27 with TRBJ1-3; D is uncertain. Germline values: CDR1 MNHEY, CDR2 SMNVEV (reference sequence). The CDR3 covers 13 residues. The V and J ends lost 6 bases and 0 bases respectively, with 6 bases between them. CDR3 sequence (DNA): TGTGCCAGCAGCCCACTCTCTGGAAACACCATATATTTT. This codes for CASSPLSGNTIYF.

This clone is a singleton in its sample. This rearrangement joins TRBV19 to TRBJ2-4; D possibly uses TRBD1 or TRBD2 (5 bases each). Per the germline V gene, CDR1 is LNHDA and CDR2 is SQIVND (reference sequence). V was clipped by 5 bases and J by 3 bases, with 11 bases between them. This CDR3 region has 14 residues. The CDR3 DNA reads TGTGCCAGTAGTCTCGGGACCCTCAAAAACATTCAGTACTTC. Residues: CASSLGTLKNIQYF. Filled out from reference TRBV19 and TRBJ2-4, the complete variable domain reads DGGITQSPKYLFRKEGQNVTLSCEQNLNHDAMYWYRQDPGQGLRLIYYSQIVNDFQKGDIAEGYSVSREKKESFPLTVTSAQKNPTAFYLCASSLGTLKNIQYFGAGTRLSVL.

The table lists this clone with a few counts. The DNA for the CDR3 is TGTGCCAGCAGCCTCGGAGGGGTGAAAGAGACCCAGTACTTC. Its translation is CASSLGGVKETQYF. This chain connects TRBV7-9 to TRBJ2-5; tentatively, D is TRBD2 (6 bases). This CDR3 is 14 amino acids long. The germline V and J ends were trimmed by 5 bases and 3 bases, with 13 bases remaining between them. Germline loops: CDR1 SEHNR, CDR2 FQNEAQ (reference sequence).

This clone was detected once. The V call is TRBV27, the J call TRBJ2-3; 7 bases agree with TRBD2. Germline trimming cut 6 bases from V and 0 bases from J; bases unmatched to any gene: 6. CDR1 is MNHEY and CDR2 is SMNVEV in the germline V gene (reference sequence). The CDR3 is 15 amino acids. In DNA form, the CDR3 reads TGTGCCAGCAGCCGACTAGCCCTGAGCACAGATACGCAGTATTTT. Its protein is CASSRLALSTDTQYF.

This chain connects TRBV4-1 to TRBJ2-3; TRBD2 might be the D (7 bases). V was shortened by 0 bases and J by 4 bases, with 14 bases between the two germline ends. The germline gives CDR1 MGHRA, CDR2 YSYEKL. The CDR3 consists of 16 residues. The CDR3 DNA follows: TGCGCCAGCAGCCAAGATTGGGGCGGGGGCCCAGATACGCAGTATTTT. Translation gives CASSQDWGGGPDTQYF.